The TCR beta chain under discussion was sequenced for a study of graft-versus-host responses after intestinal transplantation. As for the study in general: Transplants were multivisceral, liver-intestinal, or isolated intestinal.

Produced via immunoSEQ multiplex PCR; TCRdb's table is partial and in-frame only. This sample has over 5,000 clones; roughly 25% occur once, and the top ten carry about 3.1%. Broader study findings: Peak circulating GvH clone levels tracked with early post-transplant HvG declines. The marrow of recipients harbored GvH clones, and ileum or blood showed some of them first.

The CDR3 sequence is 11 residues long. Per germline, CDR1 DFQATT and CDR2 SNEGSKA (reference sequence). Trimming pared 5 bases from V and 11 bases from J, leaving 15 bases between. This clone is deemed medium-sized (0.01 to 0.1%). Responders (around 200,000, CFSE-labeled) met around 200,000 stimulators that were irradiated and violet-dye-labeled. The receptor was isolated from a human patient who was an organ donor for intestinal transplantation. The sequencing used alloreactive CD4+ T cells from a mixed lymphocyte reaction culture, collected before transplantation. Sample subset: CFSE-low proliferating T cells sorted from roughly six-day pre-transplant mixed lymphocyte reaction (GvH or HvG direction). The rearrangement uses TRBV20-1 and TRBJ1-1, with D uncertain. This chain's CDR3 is CSAQSGRSAFF. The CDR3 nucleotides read TGCAGTGCTCAATCAGGTCGAAGTGCTTTCTTT.